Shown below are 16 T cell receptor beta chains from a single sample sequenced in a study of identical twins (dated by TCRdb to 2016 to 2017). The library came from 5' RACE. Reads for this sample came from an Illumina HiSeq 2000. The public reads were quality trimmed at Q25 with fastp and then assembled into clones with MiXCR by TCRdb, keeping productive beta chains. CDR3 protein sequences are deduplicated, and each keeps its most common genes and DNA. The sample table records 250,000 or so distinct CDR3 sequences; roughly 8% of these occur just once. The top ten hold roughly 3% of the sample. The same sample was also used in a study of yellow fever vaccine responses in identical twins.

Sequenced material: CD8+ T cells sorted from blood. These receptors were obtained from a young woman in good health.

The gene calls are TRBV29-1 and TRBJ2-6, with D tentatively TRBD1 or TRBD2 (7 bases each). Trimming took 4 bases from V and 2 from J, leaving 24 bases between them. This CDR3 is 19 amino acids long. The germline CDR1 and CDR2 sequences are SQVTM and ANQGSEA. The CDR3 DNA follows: TGCAGCGTTGTCCGATATGACACAGGGGAGGGCACTGGGGCCAACGTCCTGACTTTC. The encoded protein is CSVVRYDTGEGTGANVLTF.

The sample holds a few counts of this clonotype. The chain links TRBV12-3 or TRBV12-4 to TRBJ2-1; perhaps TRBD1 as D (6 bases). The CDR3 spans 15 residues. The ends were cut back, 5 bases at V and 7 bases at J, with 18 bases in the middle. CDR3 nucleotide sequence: TGTGCCAGCAGTCACACGGCAGGGGCGGTGAATGAGCAGTTCTTC. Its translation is CASSHTAGAVNEQFF.

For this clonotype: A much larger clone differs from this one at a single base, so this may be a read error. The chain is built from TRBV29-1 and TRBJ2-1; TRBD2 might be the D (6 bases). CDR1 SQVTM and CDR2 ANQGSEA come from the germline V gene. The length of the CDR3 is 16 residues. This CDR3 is CSAEDIAVTAYNEQFF. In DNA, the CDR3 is TGCAGCGCTGAAGATATAGCGGTTACAGCCTACAATGAGCAGTTCTTC.

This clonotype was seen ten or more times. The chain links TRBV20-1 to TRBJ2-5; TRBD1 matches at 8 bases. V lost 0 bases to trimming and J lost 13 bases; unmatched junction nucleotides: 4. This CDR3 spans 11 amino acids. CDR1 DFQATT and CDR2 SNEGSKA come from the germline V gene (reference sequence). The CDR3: CSAREDRDLYF. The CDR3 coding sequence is TGCAGTGCTAGAGAGGACAGGGATCTGTACTTC.

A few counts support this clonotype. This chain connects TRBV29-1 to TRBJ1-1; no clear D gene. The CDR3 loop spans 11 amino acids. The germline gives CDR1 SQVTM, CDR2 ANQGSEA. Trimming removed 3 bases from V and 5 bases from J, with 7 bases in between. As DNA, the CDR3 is TGCAGCGTTGACGTTAGGACTGAAGCTTTCTTT. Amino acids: CSVDVRTEAFF. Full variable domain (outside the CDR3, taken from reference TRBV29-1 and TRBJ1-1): SAVISQKPSRDICQRGTSLTIQCQVDSQVTMMFWYRQQPGQSLTLIATANQGSEATYESGFVIDKFPISRPNLTFSTLTVSNMSPEDSSIYLCSVDVRTEAFFGQGTRLTVV.

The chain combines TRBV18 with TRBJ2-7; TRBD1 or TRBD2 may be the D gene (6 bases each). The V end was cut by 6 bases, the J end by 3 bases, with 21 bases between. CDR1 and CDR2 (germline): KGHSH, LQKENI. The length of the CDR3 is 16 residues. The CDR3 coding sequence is TGTGCCAGCTCCAAGGCCTCAGGGGAGGCACTCTACGAGCAGTACTTC. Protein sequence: CASSKASGEALYEQYF.

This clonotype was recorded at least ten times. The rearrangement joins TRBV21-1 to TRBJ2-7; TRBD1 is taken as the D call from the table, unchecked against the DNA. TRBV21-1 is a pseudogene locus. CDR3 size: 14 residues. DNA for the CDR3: TGTGCCAGCAGCAAATTCCGGGCGGCCTACGAGCAGTACTTC. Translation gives CASSKFRAAYEQYF.

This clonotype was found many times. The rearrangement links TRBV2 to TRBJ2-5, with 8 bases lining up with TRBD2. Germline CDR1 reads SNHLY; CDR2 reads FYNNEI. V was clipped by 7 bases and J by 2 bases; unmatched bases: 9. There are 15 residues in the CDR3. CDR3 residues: CASTEEAGVQETQYF. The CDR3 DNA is TGTGCCAGCACCGAGGAAGCGGGAGTTCAAGAGACCCAGTACTTC.

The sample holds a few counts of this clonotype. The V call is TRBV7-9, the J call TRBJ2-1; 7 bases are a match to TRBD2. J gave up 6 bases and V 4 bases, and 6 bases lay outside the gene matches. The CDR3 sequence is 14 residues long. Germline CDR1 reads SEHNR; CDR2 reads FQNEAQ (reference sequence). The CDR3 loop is CASSSSGTTNEQFF. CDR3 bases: TGTGCCAGCAGCTCCTCCGGGACTACCAATGAGCAGTTCTTC.

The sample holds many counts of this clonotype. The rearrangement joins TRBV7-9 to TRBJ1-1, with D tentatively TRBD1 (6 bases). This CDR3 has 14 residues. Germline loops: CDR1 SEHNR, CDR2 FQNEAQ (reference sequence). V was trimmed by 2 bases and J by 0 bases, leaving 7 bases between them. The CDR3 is CASSLSGVNTEAFF. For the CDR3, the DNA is TGTGCCAGCAGCTTATCAGGGGTGAACACTGAAGCTTTCTTT.

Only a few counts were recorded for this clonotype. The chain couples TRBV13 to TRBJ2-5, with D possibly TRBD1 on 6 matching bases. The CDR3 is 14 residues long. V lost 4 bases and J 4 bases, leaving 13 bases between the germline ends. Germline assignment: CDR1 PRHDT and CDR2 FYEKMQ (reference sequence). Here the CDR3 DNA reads TGTGCCAGCAGCTCACAGGGAATCGGAGAGACCCAGTACTTC. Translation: CASSSQGIGETQYF. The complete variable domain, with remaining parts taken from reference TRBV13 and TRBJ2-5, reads AAGVIQSPRHLIKEKRETATLKCYPIPRHDTVYWYQQGPGQDPQFLISFYEKMQSDKGSIPDRFSAQQFSDYHSELNMSSLELGDSALYFCASSSQGIGETQYFGPGTRLLVL.

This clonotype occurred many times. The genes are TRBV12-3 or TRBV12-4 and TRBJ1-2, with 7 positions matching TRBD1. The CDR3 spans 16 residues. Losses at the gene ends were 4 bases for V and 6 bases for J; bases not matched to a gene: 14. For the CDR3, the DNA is TGTGCCAGCAGTTACGGCCCCGGACAGGCTCGAAATGGCTACACCTTC. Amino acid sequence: CASSYGPGQARNGYTF.

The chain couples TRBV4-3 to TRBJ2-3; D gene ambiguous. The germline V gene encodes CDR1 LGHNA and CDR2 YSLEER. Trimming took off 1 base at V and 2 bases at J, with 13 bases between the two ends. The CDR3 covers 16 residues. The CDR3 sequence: CASSQGYPLITDTQYF. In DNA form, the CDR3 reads TGCGCCAGCAGCCAAGGGTACCCTCTTATCACAGATACGCAGTATTTT.

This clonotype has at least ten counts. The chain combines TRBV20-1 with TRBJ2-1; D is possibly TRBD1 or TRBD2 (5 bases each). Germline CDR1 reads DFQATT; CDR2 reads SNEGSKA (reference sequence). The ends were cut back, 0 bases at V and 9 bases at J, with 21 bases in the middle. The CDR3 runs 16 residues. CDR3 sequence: CSARDTGTTGDFEQFF. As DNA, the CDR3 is TGCAGTGCTAGAGACACCGGGACGACCGGGGATTTTGAGCAGTTCTTC.

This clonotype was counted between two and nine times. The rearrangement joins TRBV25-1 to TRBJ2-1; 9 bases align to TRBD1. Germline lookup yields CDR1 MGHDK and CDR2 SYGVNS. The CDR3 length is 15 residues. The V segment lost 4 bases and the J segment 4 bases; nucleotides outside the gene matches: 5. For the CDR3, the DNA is TGTGCCAGCAGTGTACAGGGGGCGGGATACAATGAGCAGTTCTTC. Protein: CASSVQGAGYNEQFF.

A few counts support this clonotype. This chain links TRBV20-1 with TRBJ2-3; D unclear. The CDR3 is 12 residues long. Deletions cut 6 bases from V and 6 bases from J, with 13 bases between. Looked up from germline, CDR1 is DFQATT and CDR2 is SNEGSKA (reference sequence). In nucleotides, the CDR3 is TGCAGTGCCCGGGCCCTAATGGATACGCAGTATTTT. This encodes CSARALMDTQYF.